This T cell receptor beta chain was retrieved from a study of technical replicates of blood from several donors. Generated by immunoSEQ multiplex PCR, the TCRdb table keeps only in-frame clones and is missing some. The table includes about 83,000 clones, 90% to 95% detected once. V dropped 4 bases and J dropped 0; count of bases not matched to a gene: 9. Germline lookup yields CDR1 SNHLY and CDR2 FYNNEI. The length of the CDR3 is 17 residues. The chain uses TRBV2 and TRBJ2-1, with 7 bases identical to TRBD2. Source material: T cells isolated from PBMCs. The TCR originated in a human donor in good health. The CDR3 bases are TGTGCCAGCAGTGCAAATTGGGGCGGGAGCTCCTACAATGAGCAGTTCTTC. The encoded protein is CASSANWGGSSYNEQFF. Based on the CDR3 plus reference TRBV2 and TRBJ2-1, the full variable domain is EPEVTQTPSHQVTQMGQEVILRCVPISNHLYFYWYRQILGQKVEFLVSFYNNEISEKSEIFDDQFSVERPDGSNFTLKIRSTKLEDSAMYFCASSANWGGSSYNEQFFGPGTRLTVL.